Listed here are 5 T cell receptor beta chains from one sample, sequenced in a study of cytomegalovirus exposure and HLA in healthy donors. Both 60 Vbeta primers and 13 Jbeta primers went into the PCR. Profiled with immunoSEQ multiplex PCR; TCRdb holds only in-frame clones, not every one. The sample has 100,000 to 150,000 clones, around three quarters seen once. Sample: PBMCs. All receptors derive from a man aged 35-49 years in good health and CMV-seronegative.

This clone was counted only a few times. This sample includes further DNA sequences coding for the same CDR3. In nucleotides, the CDR3 is TGTGCCAGCAGCTTGGCCGGGACAGGGAATTCACCCCTCCACTTT. The encoded protein is CASSLAGTGNSPLHF. This rearrangement joins TRBV5-6 to TRBJ1-6; TRBD1 matches 9 bases. Germline V gives CDR1 SGHDT, CDR2 YYEEEE. The V and J ends lost 0 bases and 7 bases, in that order; junction bases with no gene match: 2. The CDR3 length is 15 residues.

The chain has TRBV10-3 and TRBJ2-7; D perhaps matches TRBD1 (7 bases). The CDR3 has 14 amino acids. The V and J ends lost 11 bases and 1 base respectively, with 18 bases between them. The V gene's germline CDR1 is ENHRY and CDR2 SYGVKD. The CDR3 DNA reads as TGTGCCTTACGGGCGGGACAGAGTTCCTACGAGCAGTACTTC. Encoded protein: CALRAGQSSYEQYF.

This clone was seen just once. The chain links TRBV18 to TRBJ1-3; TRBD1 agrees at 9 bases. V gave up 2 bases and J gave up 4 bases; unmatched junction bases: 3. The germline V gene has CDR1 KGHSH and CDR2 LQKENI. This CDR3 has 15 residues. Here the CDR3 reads CASSPYGTGGNTIYF. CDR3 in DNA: TGTGCCAGCTCACCATACGGGACAGGGGGAAACACCATATATTTT.

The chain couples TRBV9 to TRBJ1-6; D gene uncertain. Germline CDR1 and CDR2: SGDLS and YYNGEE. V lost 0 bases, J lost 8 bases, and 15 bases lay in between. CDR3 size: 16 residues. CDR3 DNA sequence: TGTGCCAGCAGCGTAGGAATTATGGCGAGGGATTCACCCCTCCACTTT. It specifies CASSVGIMARDSPLHF.

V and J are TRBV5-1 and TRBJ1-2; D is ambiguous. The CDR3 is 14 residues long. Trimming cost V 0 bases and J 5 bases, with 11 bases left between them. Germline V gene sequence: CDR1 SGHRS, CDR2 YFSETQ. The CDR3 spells CASSLGEGNYGYTF. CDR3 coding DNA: TGCGCCAGCAGCTTGGGGGAGGGAAATTATGGCTACACCTTC.